This T cell receptor (beta chain) was found in a study of cytomegalovirus exposure and HLA in healthy donors (dated by TCRdb to the late 2010s). Context from the whole study: An earlier analysis of several hundred of the donors reported approximately 300 Gb of sequence data and about 100 million unique TCR beta sequences from about 179 million T cells. To predict cytomegalovirus infection status, the study brought together high-throughput TCR immunosequencing, statistical association of individual TCRs with disease status, and machine learning. Genome-wide SNP genotypes for about three fifths of the roughly 670 donors were used in a later genetic analysis, which treated that subset as a discovery cohort. In addition to the first cohort of 666 subjects, a separate validation cohort of 120 different subjects was used. Using immunosequencing, the study profiled T cell repertoires from 666 subjects and related those repertoires to cytomegalovirus serostatus. The number of typed donors differed by locus: about 629-630 for A, B, C, DRB1 and DQB1; 522 for DQA1; around 580 for DPA1; and some 430 for DPB1. Of the 300 to 500 genotyped donors, less than 90% were placed in the genetic ancestry cluster associated with self-reported Caucasian donors. On average, about 200,000 unique TCR beta nucleotide sequences were sequenced per donor among 398 genotyped donors of the cohort, with 15% to 20% of those sequences being non-productive. HLA typing included class I and class II loci at four-digit resolution. Approximately 310 gigabases of sequencing data and tens of millions of unique TCR sequences were included in an early release covering under 650 HLA-typed donors. Every discovery cohort repertoire had been produced on one sequencing platform. The study was designed to test whether signatures of past pathogen exposure could be identified by cataloging public T cell receptors. In a later analysis, previously published TCR beta repertoires from roughly 710 donors were re-analyzed and high-resolution HLA genotyping was added so that TCR occurrence patterns could be studied. Rather than using new phenotypic data, the later analysis identified candidate immune exposures from TCR beta sequences and from how often those sequences occurred across donors. A handful of DR-DQ haplotypes were treated as single units for association and clustering because of strong linkage in the cohort. An earlier analysis of approximately 580 of the donors used high-throughput TCR beta sequencing to judge whether each TCR beta V gene segment behaved as functional or pseudogenic. Donor age, sex, ethnicity and CMV serostatus were collected together with the repertoire data. Broad study findings and their caveats: CMV serostatus was the only immune exposure information available for the cohort. Presence/absence analyses assumed roughly uniform sequencing depth across donors, an assumption that may not hold. The authors suggested that the approach could potentially be generalized to other disease states and immunological phenotypes. According to a later analysis, most CMV-associated TCR beta chains appeared to be HLA-restricted, and the HLA associations seemed to be driven largely by CMV exposure. When HLA alleles, especially DR and DQ, strongly co-occurred, attributing TCR associations to individual alleles was difficult. A group of highly shared sequence variants was considered likely to be a technical artifact of the sequencing pipeline. This cohort had only TCR beta chains sequenced, and the lack of alpha or paired-chain data limited which features could be detected. According to a later analysis, TCR association rates differed among HLA loci, with DRB1 alleles showing the most associated TCRs and HLA-C alleles showing the fewest. Compared with equally common non-associated chains, HLA-associated TCR beta chains in a later analysis were more clonally expanded and had lower generation probabilities. In the study, approximately 160 TCR beta chains were listed as associated with cytomegalovirus. Because some donors lacked HLA typing at each locus, the association tests relied only on the typed subset. Broadly in line with IMGT annotations, most TCR beta V segments showed up in productive rearrangements about 90% or about 30% of the time in an earlier analysis of some 590 of the donors. In a later analysis, about 16,000 TCR beta sequences were associated with specific HLA alleles at a false discovery rate of 0.05. A later genetic analysis associated a missense DCLRE1C variant with V-gene and J-gene trimming of TCR beta chains, and an independent cohort replicated the association. Linkage disequilibrium might explain the correlated functional status among segregating V segments, but an unknown experimental factor could not be ruled out. In vitro tests confirmed that a few of the cytomegalovirus-associated TCR beta chains recognize cytomegalovirus antigens. Because counts were too low, 15 or so rarely observed V segments, including chromosome 9 orphons, were excluded from the earlier analysis of about 500 of the donors. The 87-base-pair reads could not distinguish some IMGT-functional V segments, including TRBV6-2 and TRBV6-3, so those segments were excluded. In a later genetic analysis, fewer N-insertions in productive TCRs were reported among donors in an Asian-associated ancestry cluster than the approximately 670-donor mean. While some public TCRs were present in many individuals, most TCR sequences turned up only very rarely across donors. In both the original and validation cohorts, the classifier was reported to diagnose cytomegalovirus status with high specificity and sensitivity. A further reported finding was that TCR beta sequences accurately predicted the HLA-A and HLA-B alleles for most subjects in the first cohort. A later analysis reported that several top co-occurrence clusters appeared linked to parvovirus B19, influenza, CMV and Epstein-Barr virus.

In total, roughly 670 healthy bone marrow donors made up the cohort. All cohort members were sampled while nominally healthy, although unrecorded immune exposures were likely present. The donor was CMV seronegative and belonged to the group of 352 seronegative cohort members. Each donor provided a peripheral blood sample, and peripheral blood mononuclear cells were used for TCR beta sequencing. The Qiagen DNeasy Blood Extraction Kit was used to extract genomic DNA from the blood cell samples. CDR1 is given as SGHVS and CDR2 as FNYEAQ, both from the germline V gene. Inclusive of the bounding cysteine and phenylalanine, the CDR3 is 15 residues long. Just the 45-base CDR3 DNA is kept, in frame starting at base 1. Relative to germline, V is missing 4 bases and J is missing 3 bases, with 7 bases of the junction outside any gene match. On this clone itself: This clone's antigen is unknown.

Library preparation used the immunoSEQ multiplex PCR assay. A mixture of 60 forward primers for TCR Vbeta segments and 13 reverse primers for TCR Jbeta segments was used in the multiplex PCR. A multiplex PCR assay on genomic DNA amplified the CDR3 region of rearranged TCR beta genes. Amplified TCR beta libraries were sequenced as 87-base-pair reads on the Illumina HiSeq System. In the original analysis: In a later analysis, some 80 million unique TCR beta chains were counted across the roughly 610 repertoires, and about 10 million of these chains were shared by at least two donors. To remove PCR and sequencing errors, raw reads were error-corrected and collapsed into unique sequences using a nearest-neighbor algorithm that merged closely related sequences. To assign V, D and J gene segments, CDR3 sequences were aligned to IMGT reference sequences. For a sequence to be retained, a match of at least six nucleotides was required to both a V gene segment and a J gene segment. Rearrangements were called productive when the CDR3 lacked stop codons and stayed in frame with V and J; all others were non-productive. Following IMGT convention, CDR3 was defined as the stretch from the second conserved V-encoded cysteine up to the conserved J-encoded phenylalanine. The earlier analysis of approximately 500 of the donors excluded sequences that lacked an unambiguous match to a single V gene segment. An earlier analysis of a few hundred of the donors classified V segments as functional when productive rearrangements were above 56.7% and as segregating when the standard deviation between donors was above 5%. A statistical classification framework was built to diagnose cytomegalovirus status from the catalog of TCR beta chain sequences. In a later analysis, TCR nucleotide sequences were compared against IMGT/GENE-DB human TR gene sequences so that V and J genes could be assigned. Using the TCRdist pipeline, a later analysis assigned CDR3 sequences along with most-parsimonious VDJ recombination scenarios. In a later analysis, every TCR beta chain was defined by the combination of its CDR3 amino acid sequence and its V-gene family, and reads without a unique V-gene family were dropped. A later analysis removed roughly 590 highly shared, low-generation-probability nucleotide sequences to deal with suspected cross-contamination and a sequencing artifact. In a later analysis, a clonal expansion index was calculated for each public chain from normalized within-repertoire ranks of inferred template counts. Generation probabilities in a later analysis came from a VDJ recombination model fitted to out-of-frame rearrangements, and those results were checked against IGoR. A later analysis scored TCR-TCR, TCR-HLA and TCR-CMV co-occurrence with hypergeometric tests, applying a repertoire-size bias correction to TCR pairs. A later analysis estimated false discovery rates by permuting HLA or CMV assignments 20 times. In a later analysis, co-occurring TCRs were grouped using DBSCAN, with TCRdist sequence similarity added in when clustering inside HLA-allele-positive subsets. Repertoires with fewer than 30,000 or more than 120,000 public chains, plus five repertoires with anomalous nucleotide sharing, were excluded from co-occurrence clustering. Not all clones reach the TCRdb copy of this immuneACCESS table, which keeps in-frame sequences only. Checked studies attribute under half of the gap to unresolved V genes and leave the rest unexplained. Clonal size and the V and J genes are those of that table, whereas D and trimming came from the DNA. For this sample, the table gives around 74,000 clones. In total, the top ten clones hold approximately 4.6% of the sample.

This receptor chain uses TRBV7-6 and TRBJ1-1, with 8 middle bases fitting TRBD1. The TCR comes from a man aged 25 to 40 in good health and CMV-seronegative. The material sequenced was PBMCs. The sequenced DNA is TGTGCCAGCAGCTCCCCGACAGGGGTCGACACTGAAGCTTTCTTT. It specifies CASSSPTGVDTEAFF.